This record covers a single TCR beta chain. What it recognizes is unknown. The sample originates from a study of radiation and T cells in renal cell carcinoma. The CDR3 spans 15 residues. V lost 2 bases to trimming and J lost 1 base; unmatched junction nucleotides: 4. Per germline, CDR1 SGHNT and CDR2 YYREEE (reference sequence). Measured with immunoSEQ multiplex PCR; TCRdb has only the in-frame clones, and not every one. The table records over 35,000 clones, roughly 82% of them present only once. Time point noted: blood 4 weeks post-SBRT, at nephrectomy. Documented treatment: 15 Gy SBRT to primary tumor, nephrectomy 4 weeks later. After SBRT, blood was collected at 2 and 4 weeks, plus baseline. General study points: Top tumor clonotypes rose in blood 2 weeks post-radiation, then contracted. Without pretreatment biopsies, baseline tumor clonotype presence was undetermined.

J is TRBJ2-3 and V is TRBV5-4; TRBD2 aligns across 7 bases. The sequences come from blood, collected from a patient whose treatment included radiotherapy and nephrectomy. This receptor was identified in a woman in her seventies with renal cell carcinoma. This CDR3 reads CASSFPSGGTDTQYF. The CDR3 DNA reads TGTGCCAGCAGCTTCCCTAGCGGAGGCACAGATACGCAGTATTTT.